This T cell receptor beta chain appears in the sequencing data of a study of tumor-infiltrating lymphocytes in oesophageal squamous cell carcinoma. One entry per CDR3 protein results from TCRdb running MiXCR on the PCR reads. The repertoire holds some 10,000 distinct CDR3 sequences, around 50% seen once, with around 26% in the top ten. The germline CDR1 and CDR2 sequences are MNHNS and SASEGT. This CDR3 contains 14 residues. The V and J ends lost 8 bases and 5 bases, in that order; junction bases with no gene match: 8. This TCR came from a male donor with esophageal squamous cell carcinoma. The genes are TRBV6-1 and TRBJ1-1; 10 bases map to TRBD1. The sample taken for sequencing was esophageal tumor tissue. The CDR3 loop reads CASARWTGGTEAFF. CDR3 DNA sequence: TGTGCCAGCGCTCGATGGACAGGGGGGACTGAAGCTTTCTTT.